The source of this T cell receptor (beta chain) is a study of CD8+CD57+ T cells in acquired aplastic anemia. Whoever was chosen for sequencing had shown CD8+CD57+ cell expansion by flow cytometry. Study-wide points: Patients versus controls showed no significant CD8+ Simpson's diversity difference.

Germline CDR1 is SEHNR and CDR2 is FQNEAQ (reference sequence). The CDR3 extends over 16 amino acids. The V and J ends lost 5 bases and 5 bases, in that order; junction bases with no gene match: 15. TCR beta VDJ and CDR3 profiles were obtained from a genomic DNA template. Each CDR3 protein gets one entry after TCRdb re-called the reads with MiXCR. The sample consists of under 250,000 distinct CDR3 sequences, 40% to 50% of them appearing once. The table lists this clonotype with a few counts. Its target is unknown. What was sequenced was sorted CD4+, CD8+, or CD8+CD57+ T cells (not recorded which) from PBMCs. This TCR derives from a human donor with aplastic anemia. The chain uses TRBV7-9 and TRBJ2-7; 7 bases align to TRBD2. CDR3 amino acids: CASSPVRGTQRNEQYF. The CDR3 DNA reads TGTGCCAGCAGCCCTGTGCGGGGGACTCAAAGGAACGAGCAGTACTTC.